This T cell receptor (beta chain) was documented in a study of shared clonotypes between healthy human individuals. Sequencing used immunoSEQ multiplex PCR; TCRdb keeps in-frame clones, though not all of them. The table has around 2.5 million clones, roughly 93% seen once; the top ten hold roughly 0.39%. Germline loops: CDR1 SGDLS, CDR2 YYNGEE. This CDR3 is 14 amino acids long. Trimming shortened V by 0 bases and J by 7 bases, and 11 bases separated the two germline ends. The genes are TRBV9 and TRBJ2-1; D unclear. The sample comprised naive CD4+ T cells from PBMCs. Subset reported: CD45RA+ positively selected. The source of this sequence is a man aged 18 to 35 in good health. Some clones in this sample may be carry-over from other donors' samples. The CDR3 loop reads CASSVALWGNEQFF. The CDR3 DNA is TGTGCCAGCAGCGTAGCACTATGGGGTAATGAGCAGTTCTTC.